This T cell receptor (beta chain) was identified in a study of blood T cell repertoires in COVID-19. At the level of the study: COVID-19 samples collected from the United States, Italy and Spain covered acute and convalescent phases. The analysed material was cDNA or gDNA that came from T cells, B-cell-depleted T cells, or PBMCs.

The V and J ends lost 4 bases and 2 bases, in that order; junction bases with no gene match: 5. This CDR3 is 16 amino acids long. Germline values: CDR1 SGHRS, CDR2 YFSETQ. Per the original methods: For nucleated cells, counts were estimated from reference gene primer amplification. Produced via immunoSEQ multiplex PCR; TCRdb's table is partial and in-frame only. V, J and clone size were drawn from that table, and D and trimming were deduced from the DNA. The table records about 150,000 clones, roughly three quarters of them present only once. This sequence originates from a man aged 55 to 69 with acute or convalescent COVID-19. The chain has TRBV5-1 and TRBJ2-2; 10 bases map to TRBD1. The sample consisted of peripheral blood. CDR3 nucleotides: TGCGCCAGCAGCCACGGACAGGGGGTAAACACCGGGGAGCTGTTTTTT. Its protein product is CASSHGQGVNTGELFF. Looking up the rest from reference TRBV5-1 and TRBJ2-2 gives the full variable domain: KAGVTQTPRYLIKTRGQQVTLSCSPISGHRSVSWYQQTPGQGLQFLFEYFSETQRNKGNFPGRFSGRQFSNSRSEMNVSTLELGDSALYLCASSHGQGVNTGELFFGEGSRLTVL.